This T cell receptor (beta chain) derives from a study of molecular identifiers for immune sequencing clone quantification. Study context: Replicate RNA from roughly 18,000 or 92,000 naive CD8 T cells formed five aliquots; four were sequenced.

Germline CDR1 DFQATT, CDR2 SNEGSKA (reference sequence). The CDR3 length is 14 residues. V was pared by 5 bases and J by 6 bases, with 10 bases of the junction left unmatched. Study conclusions and caveats: Clones above 20 RNA copies contained over 97% of effector molecules and under 1% of naive molecules.

Points on this clonotype: What it recognizes is unknown.

Previously reported methods and listed TCR primers produced the bulk TCR libraries. Each CDR3 protein gets one entry after TCRdb re-called the PCR reads with MiXCR. The sample yields under 600,000 distinct CDR3 sequences, 20% to 25% seen once. The rearrangement links TRBV20-1 to TRBJ1-1; 9 nucleotides align to TRBD1. The TCR was taken from a human donor in good health. Some libraries in this study had Jurkat cell RNA spiked in. Sequencing input: naive CD8+ T cells from blood, with Jurkat cell RNA spiked in. Subset meaning: FACS-sorted CD8+CD4-CCR7+CD45RA+ naive T cells. The CDR3 DNA is TGCAGTGCTCCACGGACAGGGGAGCCGTCTGAAGCTTTCTTT. Protein product: CSAPRTGEPSEAFF.